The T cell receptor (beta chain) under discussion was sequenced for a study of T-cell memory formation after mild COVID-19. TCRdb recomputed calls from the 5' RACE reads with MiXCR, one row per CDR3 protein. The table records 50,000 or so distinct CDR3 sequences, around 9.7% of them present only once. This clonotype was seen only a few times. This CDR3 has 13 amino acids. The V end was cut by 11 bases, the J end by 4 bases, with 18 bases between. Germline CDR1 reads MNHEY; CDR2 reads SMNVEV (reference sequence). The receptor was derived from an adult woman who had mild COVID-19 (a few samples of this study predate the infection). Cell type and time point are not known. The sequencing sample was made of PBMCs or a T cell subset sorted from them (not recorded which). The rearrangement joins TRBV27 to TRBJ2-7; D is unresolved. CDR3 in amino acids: CASGPPGPYEQYF. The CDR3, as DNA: TGTGCCTCAGGCCCCCCAGGACCGTACGAGCAGTACTTC.